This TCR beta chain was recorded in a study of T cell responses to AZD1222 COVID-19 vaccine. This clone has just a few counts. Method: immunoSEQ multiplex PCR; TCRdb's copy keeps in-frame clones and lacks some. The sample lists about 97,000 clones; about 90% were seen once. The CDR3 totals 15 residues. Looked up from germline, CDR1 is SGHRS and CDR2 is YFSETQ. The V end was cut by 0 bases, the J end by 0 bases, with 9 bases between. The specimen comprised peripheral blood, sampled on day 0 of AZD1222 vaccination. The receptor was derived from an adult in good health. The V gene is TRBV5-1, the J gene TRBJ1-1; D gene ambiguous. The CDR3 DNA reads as TGCGCCAGCAGCTTGGTTGGCAGATTGAACACTGAAGCTTTCTTT. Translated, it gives CASSLVGRLNTEAFF.